This TCR beta chain was sequenced for a study of cytomegalovirus exposure and HLA in healthy donors (dated by TCRdb to 2015 to 2018). Broadly, across the study: An earlier analysis of more than 550 of the donors reported approximately 280 Gb of sequence data and about 120 million unique TCR beta sequences obtained from roughly 170 million T cells. Donor age, sex, ethnicity and CMV serostatus were compiled together with the repertoire data. In an earlier analysis of several hundred of the donors, high-throughput TCR beta sequencing was used to judge whether each TCR beta V gene segment behaved as functional or pseudogenic. Roughly 5 DR-DQ haplotypes were handled as single units for association and clustering, since linkage in the cohort was strong. A later analysis re-analyzed previously published TCR beta repertoires from 550 to 700 donors and added high-resolution HLA genotyping to study TCR occurrence patterns. A separate validation cohort of 100 to 150 different subjects was used in addition to the roughly 700-subject first cohort. The study aimed to test whether signatures of past pathogen exposure could be identified by cataloging public T cell receptors. To predict cytomegalovirus infection status, the study combined high-throughput TCR immunosequencing, statistical association of individual TCRs with disease status, and machine learning. The study profiled the T cell repertoires of about 640 subjects by immunosequencing and related them to cytomegalovirus serostatus. Rather than drawing on any new phenotypic data, the later analysis identified candidate immune exposures from TCR beta sequences and the way those sequences occurred across donors. An early release that covered more than 550 HLA-typed donors contained around 330 gigabases of sequencing data and tens of millions of unique TCR sequences. All discovery cohort repertoires had been generated using a single sequencing platform. A later genetic analysis took genome-wide SNP genotypes for about 55% of the 666 donors and used that subset as a discovery cohort. HLA typing covered class I and class II loci at four-digit resolution. The number of donors typed differed by locus, with roughly 629-640 for A, B, C, DRB1 and DQB1, around 560 for DQA1, 606 for DPA1, and around 460 for DPB1. Of the 350 to 450 genotyped donors, 75% to 85% were placed in the genetic ancestry cluster associated with self-reported Caucasian donors. Across around 400 genotyped donors of the cohort, an average of approximately 200,000 unique TCR beta nucleotide sequences per donor were sequenced, and roughly 20% of those sequences were non-productive.

Library prep was done by the immunoSEQ multiplex PCR assay. A mixture of 60 forward primers for TCR Vbeta segments and 13 reverse primers for TCR Jbeta segments was used in the multiplex PCR. The CDR3 region of rearranged TCR beta genes was amplified from genomic DNA with a multiplex PCR assay. Amplified TCR beta libraries were sequenced as 87-base-pair reads on the Illumina HiSeq System. Concerning the study's data processing: A later analysis counted approximately 74 million unique TCR beta chains across the 650 to 800 repertoires, and 10 million to 12 million of these chains were shared by at least two donors. Raw reads were error-corrected and collapsed into unique sequences by a nearest-neighbor algorithm in which closely related sequences were merged to remove PCR and sequencing errors. V, D and J gene segments were assigned by aligning CDR3 sequences to IMGT reference sequences. Each retained sequence needed at least a six-nucleotide match to both a V gene segment and a J gene segment. A rearrangement counted as productive if the CDR3 had no stop codons and remained in frame with V and J, and every other rearrangement counted as non-productive. Following IMGT convention, CDR3 was defined as the stretch from the second conserved V-encoded cysteine to the conserved J-encoded phenylalanine. The earlier analysis of some 550 of the donors excluded any sequence lacking an unambiguous match to a single V gene segment. An earlier analysis of a few hundred of the donors called V segments functional above 56.7% productive rearrangements and segregating when the between-donor standard deviation exceeded 5%. A statistical classification framework was built for diagnosing cytomegalovirus status from the catalog of TCR beta chain sequences. In a later analysis, TCR nucleotide sequences were compared against IMGT/GENE-DB human TR gene sequences so that V and J genes could be assigned. In a later analysis, CDR3 sequences and most-parsimonious VDJ recombination scenarios were assigned using the TCRdist pipeline. In a later analysis, every TCR beta chain was defined by the combination of its CDR3 amino acid sequence and its V-gene family, and reads without a unique V-gene family were dropped. A later analysis removed 550 to 700 highly shared, low-generation-probability nucleotide sequences to deal with suspected cross-contamination and a sequencing artifact. For each public chain, a later analysis derived a clonal expansion index from normalized ranks of inferred template counts within each repertoire. Generation probabilities in a later analysis came from a VDJ recombination model fitted to out-of-frame rearrangements, and those results were checked against IGoR. Hypergeometric tests were used in a later analysis to score TCR-TCR, TCR-HLA and TCR-CMV co-occurrence, with a repertoire-size bias correction applied to the TCR pairs. False discovery rates were estimated in a later analysis by permuting HLA or CMV assignments 20 times. In a later analysis, co-occurring TCRs were grouped with DBSCAN, and TCRdist sequence similarity was added when clustering was performed within HLA-allele-positive subsets. For co-occurrence clustering, repertoires with fewer than 30,000 or more than 120,000 public chains were excluded, along with roughly 5 repertoires with anomalous nucleotide sharing. The table comes from immuneACCESS by way of TCRdb, which keeps in-frame sequences with V and J called. Part of the clones is missing from these tables; in studies checked, under half for an unresolved V gene and the rest for unknown reasons. The V and J calls and clone size were taken over from that table, and D and trimming were inferred from the DNA. A total of fewer than 140,000 clones appear in this sample, 71% of them only once. The ten largest clones capture 2.5% to 3.5% of the sample.

The CDR3 contains 15 residues, cysteine and phenylalanine counted. Solely the CDR3 DNA is kept, with 45 bases framed from the first base. CDR1 and CDR2 are drawn from the germline V gene (reference sequence): GTSNPN, SVGIG. The germline ends are 9 bases apart after V is trimmed by 0 bases and J by 0 bases. The sample holds a few counts of this clone. Its target antigen remains unknown. One base away there is no much larger clone; base qualities are not given. The cohort comprised around 700 healthy bone marrow donors. All cohort members were sampled while nominally healthy, although unrecorded immune exposures were likely present. The donor was CMV seronegative and was included in the group of a few hundred seronegative cohort members. Each donor provided a peripheral blood sample, and peripheral blood mononuclear cells were used for TCR beta sequencing. The Qiagen DNeasy Blood Extraction Kit was used to extract genomic DNA from the blood cell samples.

Paper-wide results and their limitations: In a later genetic analysis, fewer N-insertions in productive TCRs were reported among donors in an Asian-associated ancestry cluster than the 666-donor mean. Because counts were too low, seventeen rarely observed V segments, including chromosome 9 orphons, were left out of the earlier analysis of roughly 600 of the donors. A further reported finding was that TCR beta sequences accurately predicted the HLA-A and HLA-B alleles for most subjects in the first cohort. According to a later analysis, TCR association rates differed among HLA loci, with DRB1 alleles showing the most associated TCRs and HLA-C alleles showing the fewest. A later analysis found that most CMV-associated TCR beta chains appeared HLA-restricted, with HLA associations seemingly driven largely by CMV exposure. In this cohort, only TCR beta chains were sequenced, and detectable features were limited by the absence of alpha or paired-chain data. Because HLA typing was unavailable for some donors at each locus, only the typed subset was used in association tests. When HLA alleles, especially DR and DQ, strongly co-occurred, TCR associations were difficult to assign to individual alleles. A later analysis found that HLA-associated TCR beta chains were more clonally expanded and had lower generation probabilities than equally common non-associated chains. While some public TCRs were present in many individuals, most TCR sequences turned up only very rarely across donors. Specific HLA alleles were associated with over 15,000 TCR beta sequences at a false discovery rate of 0.05 in a later analysis. Correlated functional status among segregating V segments might reflect linkage disequilibrium, but an unknown experimental factor could not be ruled out. According to the authors, the approach could potentially be generalized to other disease states and immunological phenotypes. Some IMGT-functional V segments, including TRBV6-2 and TRBV6-3, could not be told apart with the 87-base-pair reads, so those segments were excluded. A cluster of highly shared sequence variants was judged likely to be a technical artifact of the sequencing pipeline. In vitro tests confirmed that a few of the cytomegalovirus-associated TCR beta chains recognize cytomegalovirus antigens. A later genetic analysis associated a missense DCLRE1C variant with V-gene and J-gene trimming of TCR beta chains, and an independent cohort replicated the association. An earlier analysis of some 560 of the donors showed that most TCR beta V segments appeared in productive rearrangements either about 90% or about 30% of the time, which broadly matched IMGT annotations. Presence/absence analyses assumed roughly uniform sequencing depth across donors, an assumption that may not hold. According to a later analysis, parvovirus B19, influenza, CMV and Epstein-Barr virus appeared linked to several top co-occurrence clusters. The only immune exposure information available for the cohort was CMV serostatus. Cytomegalovirus status was reported to be diagnosed by the classifier with high specificity and sensitivity in both the original and validation cohorts. A total of roughly 160 TCR beta chains were listed by the study as associated with cytomegalovirus.

The source is a female donor in good health and CMV-seronegative. The sequence is built from TRBV30 and TRBJ2-4; the D gene is perhaps TRBD1, on 6 matching bases. Sample: PBMCs. Here is the DNA: TGTGCCTGGAGTGTAGGGGACATAGCCAAAAACATTCAGTACTTC. It translates to CAWSVGDIAKNIQYF.